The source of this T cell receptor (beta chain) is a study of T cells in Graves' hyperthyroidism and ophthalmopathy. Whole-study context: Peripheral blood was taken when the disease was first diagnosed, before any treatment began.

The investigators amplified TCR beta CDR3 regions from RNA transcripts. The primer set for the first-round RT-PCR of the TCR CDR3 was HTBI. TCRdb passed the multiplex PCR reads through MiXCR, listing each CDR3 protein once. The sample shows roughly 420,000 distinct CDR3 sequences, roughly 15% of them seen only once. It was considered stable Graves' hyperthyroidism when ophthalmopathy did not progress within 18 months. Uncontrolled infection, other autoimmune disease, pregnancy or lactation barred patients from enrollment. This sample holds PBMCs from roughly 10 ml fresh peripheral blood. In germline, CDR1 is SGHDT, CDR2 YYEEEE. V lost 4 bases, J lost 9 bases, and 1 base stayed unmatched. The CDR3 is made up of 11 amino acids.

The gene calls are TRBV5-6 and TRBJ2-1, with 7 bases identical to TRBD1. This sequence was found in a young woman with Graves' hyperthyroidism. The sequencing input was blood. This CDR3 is CASSRQGEQFF. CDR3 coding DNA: TGTGCCAGCAGCCGACAGGGTGAGCAGTTCTTC.